This TCR beta chain appears in the sequencing data of a study of blood T cell repertoires in COVID-19. Study background: The cDNA or gDNA used as material had been derived from T cells, B-cell-depleted T cells, or PBMCs.

Here immunoSEQ multiplex PCR was the method, and the copy in TCRdb shows in-frame clones only, minus some. The sample lists roughly 250,000 clones, roughly 93% occurring once. The CDR3 extends over 15 amino acids. From germline, CDR1 is MNHEY and CDR2 SMNVEV (reference sequence). V shed 2 bases and J shed 5 bases, with 13 bases lying between them. Participants were aged about 18 to 90 years, lived in around 25 US areas, and enrolled virtually. This chain joins TRBV27 and TRBJ2-1; TRBD1 is a possible D gene (6 bases). The sequenced material came from PBMCs or T cells enriched from blood (not recorded which). The sequence came from a woman between 40 and 50 years old with acute COVID-19. The CDR3 is CASSLGRGMHNEQFF. DNA of the CDR3: TGTGCCAGCAGTTTAGGCAGGGGAATGCACAATGAGCAGTTCTTC.